This T cell receptor (beta chain) was recorded in a study of blood T cell repertoires in COVID-19. Study in general: T cells, B-cell-depleted T cells, or PBMCs provided the cDNA or gDNA that served as material.

The cohort comprised adults aged roughly 18 to 95 years residing in approximately 25 US areas. Sequencing was performed with immunoSEQ multiplex PCR; in TCRdb, only in-frame clones are kept and a portion is missing. Here the sample spans some 420,000 clones, approximately 90% being singletons. This CDR3 region has 15 residues. The ends were cut back, 4 bases at V and 0 bases at J, with 12 bases in the middle. CDR1 and CDR2 (germline): MGHRA, YSYEKL. The chain employs TRBV4-1 and TRBJ1-2; D is possibly TRBD1 (6 bases). Specimen: PBMCs or T cells enriched from blood (not recorded which). The source of this sequence is a man aged 25 to 40 who had recovered from COVID-19. The chain's CDR3 is CASSPRDTSNYGYTF. The DNA for the CDR3 is TGCGCCAGCAGCCCACGGGACACTTCTAACTATGGCTACACCTTC.